The T cell receptor beta chain under discussion was sequenced for a study of shared clonotypes between healthy human individuals. At least ten counts were recorded for this clone. This CDR3 contains 15 residues. V gave up 8 bases and J gave up 0 bases; unmatched junction bases: 9. Germline V gene lookup returns CDR1 SQVTM and CDR2 ANQGSEA. Method: immunoSEQ multiplex PCR; TCRdb's copy keeps in-frame clones and lacks some. The table includes about 2.4 million clones, 93% detected once. V usage is TRBV29-1 and J usage is TRBJ2-1; 8 bases fit TRBD2. What was sequenced was naive CD4+ T cells from PBMCs. Subset given: CD45RA+ positively selected. The clonotype originates from a man between 18 and 35 years old in good health. Some clones in this sample may be carry-over from other donors' samples. The CDR3 loop reads CSIWTSSGSYNEQFF. The CDR3, as DNA: TGCAGCATATGGACTAGCTCAGGCTCCTACAATGAGCAGTTCTTC.